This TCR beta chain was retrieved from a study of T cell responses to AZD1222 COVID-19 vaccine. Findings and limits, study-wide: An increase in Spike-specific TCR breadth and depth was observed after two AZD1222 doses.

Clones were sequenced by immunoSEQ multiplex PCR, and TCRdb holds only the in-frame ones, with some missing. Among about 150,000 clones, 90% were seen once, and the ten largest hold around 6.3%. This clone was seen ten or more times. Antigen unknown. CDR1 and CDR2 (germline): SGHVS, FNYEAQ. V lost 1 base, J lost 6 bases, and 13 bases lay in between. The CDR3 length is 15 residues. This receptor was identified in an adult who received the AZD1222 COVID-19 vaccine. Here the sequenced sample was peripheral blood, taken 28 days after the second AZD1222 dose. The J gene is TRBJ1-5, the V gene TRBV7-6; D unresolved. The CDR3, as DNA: TGTGCCAGCAGCTTAGAAATAGGTTTCGGTCAGCCCCAGCATTTT. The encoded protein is CASSLEIGFGQPQHF.